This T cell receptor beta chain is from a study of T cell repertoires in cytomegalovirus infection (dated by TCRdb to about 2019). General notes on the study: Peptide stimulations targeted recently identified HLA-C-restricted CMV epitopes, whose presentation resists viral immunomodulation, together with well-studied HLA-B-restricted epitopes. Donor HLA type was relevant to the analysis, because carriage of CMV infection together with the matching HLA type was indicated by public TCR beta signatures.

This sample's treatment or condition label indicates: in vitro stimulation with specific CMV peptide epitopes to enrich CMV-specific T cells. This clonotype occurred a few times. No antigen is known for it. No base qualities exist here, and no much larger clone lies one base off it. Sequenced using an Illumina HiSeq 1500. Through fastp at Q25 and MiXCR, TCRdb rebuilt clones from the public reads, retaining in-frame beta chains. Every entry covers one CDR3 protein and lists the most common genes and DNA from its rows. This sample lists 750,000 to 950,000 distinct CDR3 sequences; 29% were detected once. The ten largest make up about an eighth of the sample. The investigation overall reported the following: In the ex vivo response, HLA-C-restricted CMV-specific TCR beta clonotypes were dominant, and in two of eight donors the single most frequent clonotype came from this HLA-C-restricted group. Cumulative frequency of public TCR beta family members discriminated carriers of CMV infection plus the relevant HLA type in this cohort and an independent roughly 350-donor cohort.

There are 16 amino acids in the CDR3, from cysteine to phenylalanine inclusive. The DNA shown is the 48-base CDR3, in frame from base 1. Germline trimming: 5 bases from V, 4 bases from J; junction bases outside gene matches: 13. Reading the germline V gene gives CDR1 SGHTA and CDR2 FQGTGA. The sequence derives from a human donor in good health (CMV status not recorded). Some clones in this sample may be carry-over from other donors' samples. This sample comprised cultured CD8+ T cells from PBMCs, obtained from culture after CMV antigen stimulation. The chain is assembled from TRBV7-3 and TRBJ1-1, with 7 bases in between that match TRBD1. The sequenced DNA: TGTGCCAGCAGCCCCACCCTGGCAGGGGGAGTCACTGAAGCTTTCTTT. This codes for CASSPTLAGGVTEAFF.